Sequencing of this TCR beta chain was carried out in a study of blood T cell repertoires in COVID-19. Study-level background: Specimens from acute and convalescent COVID-19 originated in the United States, Italy and Spain. PBMCs, B-cell-depleted T cells, or T cells provided the cDNA or gDNA that made up the material.

Germline loops: CDR1 MNHEY, CDR2 SVGAGI. The CDR3 is 15 amino acids. With 5 bases clipped from V and 5 bases from J, the junction kept 7 bases outside the gene matches. Per the study methods: Researchers report that nucleated cell counts were estimated from reference gene primer amplification. Data came from immunoSEQ multiplex PCR; TCRdb stores just in-frame clones and leaves some out. V and J calls plus clone size are reproduced from that table; the DNA served to infer D and trimming. Seen here are 200,000 to 300,000 clones, around four fifths observed once, and the top ten hold about 6.3%. The sequence derives from a woman aged 60 to 75 with active or convalescent COVID-19. This sequence joins TRBV6-5 and TRBJ2-5; 11 nucleotides line up with TRBD2. The sequenced sample was peripheral blood. The CDR3 nucleotides read TGTGCCAGCAGTATACTAGCGGGAGATGGGGAGACCCAGTACTTC. This encodes CASSILAGDGETQYF.